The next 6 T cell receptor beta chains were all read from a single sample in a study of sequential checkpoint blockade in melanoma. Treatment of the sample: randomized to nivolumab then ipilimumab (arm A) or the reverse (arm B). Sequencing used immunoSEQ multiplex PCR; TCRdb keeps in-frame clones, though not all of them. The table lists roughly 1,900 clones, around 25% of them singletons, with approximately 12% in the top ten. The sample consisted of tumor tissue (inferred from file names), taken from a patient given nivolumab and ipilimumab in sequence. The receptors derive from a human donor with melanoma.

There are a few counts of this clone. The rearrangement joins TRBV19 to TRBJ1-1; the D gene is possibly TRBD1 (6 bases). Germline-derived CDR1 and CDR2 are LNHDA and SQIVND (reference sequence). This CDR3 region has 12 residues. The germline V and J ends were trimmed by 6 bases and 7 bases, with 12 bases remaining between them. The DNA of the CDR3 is TGTGCCAGTAGACAGAGGGGGAATGAAGCTTTCTTT. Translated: CASRQRGNEAFF.

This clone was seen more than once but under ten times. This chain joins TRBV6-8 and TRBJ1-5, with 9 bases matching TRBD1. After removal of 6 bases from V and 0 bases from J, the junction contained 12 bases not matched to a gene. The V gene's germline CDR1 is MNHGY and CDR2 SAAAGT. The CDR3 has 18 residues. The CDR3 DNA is TGTGCCAGCAGACCCGGACAGGGGACAGCTTATAGCAATCAGCCCCAGCATTTT. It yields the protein CASRPGQGTAYSNQPQHF.

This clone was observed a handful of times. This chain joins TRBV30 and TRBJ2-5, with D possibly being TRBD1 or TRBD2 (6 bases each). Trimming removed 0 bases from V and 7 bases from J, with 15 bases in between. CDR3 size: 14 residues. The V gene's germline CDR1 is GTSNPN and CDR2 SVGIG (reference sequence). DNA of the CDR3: TGTGCCTGGAGTGTTCGGGGGCGAACCGGGACCCAGTACTTC. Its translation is CAWSVRGRTGTQYF.

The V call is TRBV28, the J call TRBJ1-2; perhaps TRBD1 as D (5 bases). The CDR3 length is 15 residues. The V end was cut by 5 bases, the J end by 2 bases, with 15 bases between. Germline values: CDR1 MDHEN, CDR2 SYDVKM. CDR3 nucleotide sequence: TGTGCCAGCAGTCCCCCGGGACCTCAAAACTATGGCTACACCTTC. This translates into CASSPPGPQNYGYTF.

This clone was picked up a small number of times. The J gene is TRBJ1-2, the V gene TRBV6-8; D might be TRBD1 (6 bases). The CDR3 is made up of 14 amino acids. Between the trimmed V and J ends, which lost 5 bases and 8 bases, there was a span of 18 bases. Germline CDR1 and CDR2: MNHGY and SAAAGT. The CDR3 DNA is TGTGCCAGCAGTCCCCCGGGGGGGGCCGGGGGCTACACCTTC. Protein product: CASSPPGGAGGYTF.

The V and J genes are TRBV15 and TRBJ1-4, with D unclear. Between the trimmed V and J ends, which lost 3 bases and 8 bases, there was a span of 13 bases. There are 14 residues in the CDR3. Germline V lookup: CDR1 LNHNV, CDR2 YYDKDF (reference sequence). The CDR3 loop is CATSSGKEVEKLFF. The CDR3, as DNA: TGTGCCACCAGCAGCGGCAAGGAAGTGGAAAAACTGTTTTTT.